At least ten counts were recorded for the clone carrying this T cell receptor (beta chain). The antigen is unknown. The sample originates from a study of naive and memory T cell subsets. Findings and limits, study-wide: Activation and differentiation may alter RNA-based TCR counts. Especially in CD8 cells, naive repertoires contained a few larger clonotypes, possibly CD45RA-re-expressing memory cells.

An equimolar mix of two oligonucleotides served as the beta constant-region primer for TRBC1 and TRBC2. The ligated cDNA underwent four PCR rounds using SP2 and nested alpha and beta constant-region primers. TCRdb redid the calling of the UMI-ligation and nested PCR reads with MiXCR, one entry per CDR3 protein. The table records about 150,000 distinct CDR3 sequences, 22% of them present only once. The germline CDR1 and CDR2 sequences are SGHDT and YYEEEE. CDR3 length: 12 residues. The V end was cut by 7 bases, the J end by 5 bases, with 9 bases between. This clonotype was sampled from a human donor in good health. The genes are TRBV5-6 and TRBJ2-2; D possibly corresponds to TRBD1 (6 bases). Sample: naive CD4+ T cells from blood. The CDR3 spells CASLRGTGELFF. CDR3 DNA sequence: TGTGCCAGCCTAAGGGGGACCGGGGAGCTGTTTTTT.